The 24 T cell receptor beta chains reported below all come from one sample, sequenced in a study of memory CD8 T cells in hepatitis C reinfection. Generated by immunoSEQ multiplex PCR, the TCRdb table keeps only in-frame clones and is missing some. The sample lists some 50,000 clones, nearly 90% occurring once. Time point denoted: late/post reinfection, 12 to 24 weeks after detection. No in vitro expansion preceded TCR sequencing of the sorted cells. The sample comprised naive CD8+ T cells sorted from blood. Every receptor here comes from a man in his late teens or twenties with hepatitis C virus infection.

This clone was counted once. CDR3 nucleotides: TGCGCCAGCAGCCAAACCGGGACAGGGGCTTCCACAGATACGCAGTATTTT. Protein: CASSQTGTGASTDTQYF. The chain is built from TRBV4-3 and TRBJ2-3; 10 bases line up with TRBD1. The CDR3 has 17 residues. The V gene end was trimmed by 2 bases and the J gene end by 2 bases; junction bases not matched to a gene: 7. Germline CDR1 and CDR2: LGHNA and YSLEER.

The V gene is TRBV6-1, the J gene TRBJ2-5, with TRBD1 matching 7 bases. The J call may be in error: the DNA end matches TRBJ2-7 better. The CDR3 sequence is 14 residues long. Germline V gene sequence: CDR1 MNHNS, CDR2 SASEGT. Written as DNA, the CDR3 is TGTGCCAGCAGTGAGGGACAGAGAGGATACGAGCAGTACTTC. This translates into CASSEGQRGYEQYF.

The CDR3: CASGLNQPQHF. The DNA for the CDR3 is TGTGCCAGCGGCCTCAATCAGCCCCAGCATTTT. The chain uses TRBV6-6 and TRBJ1-5; D unresolved. The CDR3 loop spans 11 amino acids. With 8 bases removed from V and 3 bases from J, the gap between germline ends came to 5 bases. Germline V gene sequence: CDR1 MNHNY, CDR2 SVGAGI (reference sequence).

The chain combines TRBV6-5 with TRBJ1-1; tentatively, D is TRBD1 (6 bases). The CDR3 is 14 amino acids. Per germline, CDR1 MNHEY and CDR2 SVGAGI. Trimming removed 7 bases from V and 4 bases from J, with 16 bases in between. The CDR3, as DNA: TGTGCCAGCACCGAGGGGGGCGGGAGCACTGAAGCTTTCTTT. Protein sequence: CASTEGGGSTEAFF.

This chain uses TRBV4-3 with TRBJ1-1; 11 bases are a match to TRBD1. Germline CDR1 is LGHNA and CDR2 is YSLEER. The V and J ends lost 4 bases and 3 bases, in that order; junction bases with no gene match: 1. This CDR3 is 14 amino acids long. Written as DNA, the CDR3 is TGCGCCAGCAGCCCGGGACAGGGGGACACTGAAGCTTTCTTT. Amino acids: CASSPGQGDTEAFF.

This sequence joins TRBV27 and TRBJ2-5; unclear D gene. The CDR3 contains 14 residues. Germline V gene sequence: CDR1 MNHEY, CDR2 SMNVEV (reference sequence). Trimming took off 6 bases at V and 5 bases at J, with 16 bases between the two ends. CDR3 in amino acids: CASRPLESAETQYF. The CDR3 nucleotides read TGTGCCAGCAGACCCCTCGAATCCGCGGAGACCCAGTACTTC.

The rearrangement joins TRBV2 to TRBJ1-2; perhaps TRBD1 as D (6 bases). This CDR3 is built from 14 residues. Germline CDR1 is SNHLY and CDR2 is FYNNEI. Between the trimmed V and J ends, which lost 6 bases and 1 base, there was a span of 12 bases. The CDR3 spells CASRGGGLNYGYTF. The CDR3 DNA reads as TGTGCCAGCAGGGGCGGGGGGCTTAACTATGGCTACACCTTC.

The V and J genes are TRBV21-1 and TRBJ2-6; TRBD2 was called by the table and not checked on the DNA. TRBV21-1 is shown as a pseudogene. The CDR3 is 17 residues long. The CDR3 here is CASSLFRRNSGANVLTF. Written as DNA, the CDR3 is TGTGCCAGCAGCCTGTTTCGGCGGAATTCTGGGGCCAACGTCCTGACTTTC.

Only one count was recorded for this clone. The chain recombines TRBV28 with TRBJ2-7, with a tentative D call TRBD2 (6 bases). The CDR3 runs 12 residues. CDR1 MDHEN and CDR2 SYDVKM come from the germline V gene. The V end was cut by 3 bases, the J end by 10 bases, with 13 bases between. CDR3 sequence (DNA): TGTGCCAGCAGTTTGCGCTTGACTAGTCAGTACTTC. Residues: CASSLRLTSQYF. The variable domain in full, completed from reference TRBV28 and TRBJ2-7, reads DVKVTQSSRYLVKRTGEKVFLECVQDMDHENMFWYRQDPGLGLRLIYFSYDVKMKEKGDIPEGYSVSREKKERFSLILESASTNQTSMYLCASSLRLTSQYFGPGTRLTVT.

J is TRBJ2-2 and V is TRBV10-3, with TRBD1 matching over 12 bases. Germline assignment: CDR1 ENHRY and CDR2 SYGVKD. CDR3 length: 15 amino acids. V dropped 3 bases and J dropped 6; count of bases not matched to a gene: 2. The CDR3 is CAISDRDRGPGELFF. CDR3 nucleotides: TGTGCCATCAGTGACCGGGACAGGGGGCCCGGGGAGCTGTTTTTT.

This clone has only a few counts. The chain combines TRBV6-6 with TRBJ1-2, with D unclear. Germline V gene sequence: CDR1 MNHNY, CDR2 SVGAGI (reference sequence). The ends were cut back, 4 bases at V and 5 bases at J, with 11 bases in the middle. The CDR3 is 13 residues long. In nucleotides, the CDR3 is TGTGCCAGCAGTTCCGGGGTCCGTTATGGCTACACCTTC. It codes for CASSSGVRYGYTF.

This chain connects TRBV5-4 to TRBJ1-6; TRBD1 matches 9 bases. CDR3 length: 15 amino acids. V dropped 4 bases and J dropped 6; count of bases not matched to a gene: 5. Germline V CDR1 and CDR2: SGHNT, YYREEE (reference sequence). The CDR3 region is CASSLGQGSNSPLHF. The CDR3, as DNA: TGTGCCAGCAGCCTAGGACAGGGGTCTAATTCACCCCTCCACTTT.

This sequence joins TRBV11-3 and TRBJ1-1; maybe TRBD1 (5 bases). V was clipped by 5 bases and J by 1 base, with 8 bases between them. CDR3 length: 13 residues. Germline loops: CDR1 SGHNT, CDR2 YENEEA. The CDR3 loop reads CASSATENTEAFF. The DNA of the CDR3 is TGTGCCAGCAGCGCGACAGAGAACACTGAAGCTTTCTTT. The variable domain in full, with the rest retrieved from reference TRBV11-3 and TRBJ1-1, is EAGVVQSPRYKIIEKKQPVAFWCNPISGHNTLYWYLQNLGQGPELLIRYENEEAVDDSQLPKDRFSAERLKGVDSTLKIQPAELGDSAVYLCASSATENTEAFFGQGTRLTVV.

CDR3 sequence (DNA): TGTGCCAGCAGCTCGGGGGACGGAAAGATCTACGAGCAGTACTTC. Protein: CASSSGDGKIYEQYF. The V and J genes are TRBV11-2 and TRBJ2-7; possible D gene TRBD2, 6 bases. This CDR3 comprises 15 residues. Germline V gene sequence: CDR1 SGHAT, CDR2 FQNNGV. Between the trimmed V and J ends, which lost 4 bases and 3 bases, there was a span of 16 bases.

The chain uses TRBV13 and TRBJ1-2; D remains unclear. Trimming left V 3 bases short and J 3 bases short, with 14 bases between. Germline values: CDR1 PRHDT, CDR2 FYEKMQ (reference sequence). This CDR3 region has 15 residues. The CDR3 loop reads CASSLNGLVHYGYTF. The CDR3 DNA is TGTGCCAGCAGCTTGAACGGCCTAGTACACTATGGCTACACCTTC.

The chain couples TRBV15 to TRBJ2-6; maybe TRBD1 (6 bases). Per germline, CDR1 LNHNV and CDR2 YYDKDF (reference sequence). The V end was cut by 0 bases, the J end by 3 bases, with 6 bases between. CDR3 length: 15 amino acids. The CDR3: CATSRDRGGANVLTF. In nucleotides, the CDR3 is TGTGCCACCAGCAGAGACAGGGGTGGGGCCAACGTCCTGACTTTC.

The chain employs TRBV9 and TRBJ2-1, with a tentative D call TRBD1 (5 bases). The CDR3 loop spans 13 amino acids. V lost 4 bases to trimming and J lost 3 bases, with 8 bases between them. Per the germline V gene, CDR1 is SGDLS and CDR2 is YYNGEE. The CDR3 DNA sequence: TGTGCCAGCAGCTCCAGGGACTACAATGAGCAGTTCTTC. It translates to CASSSRDYNEQFF.

V and J are TRBV13 and TRBJ2-4; 10 bases line up with TRBD1. The ends lost 5 bases at V and 0 bases at J; junction bases unmatched: 4. CDR3 length: 16 amino acids. In germline, CDR1 is PRHDT, CDR2 FYEKMQ (reference sequence). The CDR3 coding sequence is TGTGCCAGCAGCCGAGGACAGGGGGGAGCCAAAAACATTCAGTACTTC. Translation gives CASSRGQGGAKNIQYF.

The rearrangement uses TRBV9 and TRBJ2-3, with 8 bases matching TRBD2. The length of the CDR3 is 16 residues. Germline CDR1 and CDR2: SGDLS and YYNGEE. J gave up 2 bases and V 0 bases, and 5 bases lay outside the gene matches. CDR3 DNA: TGTGCCAGCAGCGTAGATCAAGCGGGGGACACAGATACGCAGTATTTT. Translated, it gives CASSVDQAGDTDTQYF.

The V gene is TRBV28, the J gene TRBJ2-3; 8 bases are a match to TRBD2. The CDR3 is made up of 15 amino acids. Germline V gene sequence: CDR1 MDHEN, CDR2 SYDVKM. Trimming at V came to 5 bases and at J to 3 bases, leaving 7 bases not matched to a gene. CDR3 protein: CASSNREGLTDTQYF. The CDR3 nucleotides read TGTGCCAGCAGTAACCGGGAGGGCCTAACAGATACGCAGTATTTT.

The CDR3 protein is CASNPIARGGGSKTQYF. The CDR3 DNA is TGTGCCAGCAACCCCATAGCCCGGGGGGGTGGGTCAAAGACCCAGTACTTC. The V and J genes are TRBV28 and TRBJ2-5; 8 bases align to TRBD2. The CDR3 length is 17 residues. CDR1 and CDR2 (germline): MDHEN, SYDVKM. V was clipped by 7 bases and J by 6 bases; unmatched bases: 19.

V usage is TRBV19 and J usage is TRBJ2-2, with TRBD2 matching 8 bases. Unmatched junction bases numbered 8, after V lost 7 bases and J lost 4 bases. CDR1 is LNHDA and CDR2 is SQIVND in the germline V gene (reference sequence). This CDR3 region has 15 residues. CDR3 protein: CASKVSGDFTGELFF. Written as DNA, the CDR3 is TGTGCCAGTAAGGTTAGCGGGGATTTCACCGGGGAGCTGTTTTTT.

The chain is built from TRBV7-9 and TRBJ2-7; D is perhaps TRBD1 or TRBD2 (5 bases each). This CDR3 spans 12 amino acids. V was pared by 5 bases and J by 7 bases, with 12 bases between. Germline CDR1 reads SEHNR; CDR2 reads FQNEAQ (reference sequence). The CDR3 is CASSLEWGEQYV. CDR3 nucleotide sequence: TGTGCCAGCAGCCTAGAGTGGGGGGAGCAGTACGTC.

The chain joins TRBV5-4 to TRBJ2-2; D remains unclear. The CDR3 is made up of 15 amino acids. Between the trimmed V and J ends, which lost 4 bases and 2 bases, there was a span of 12 bases. Germline CDR1 is SGHNT and CDR2 is YYREEE (reference sequence). This CDR3 is CASSPGSANTGELFF. The DNA for the CDR3 is TGTGCCAGCAGCCCCGGAAGCGCAAACACCGGGGAGCTGTTTTTT.